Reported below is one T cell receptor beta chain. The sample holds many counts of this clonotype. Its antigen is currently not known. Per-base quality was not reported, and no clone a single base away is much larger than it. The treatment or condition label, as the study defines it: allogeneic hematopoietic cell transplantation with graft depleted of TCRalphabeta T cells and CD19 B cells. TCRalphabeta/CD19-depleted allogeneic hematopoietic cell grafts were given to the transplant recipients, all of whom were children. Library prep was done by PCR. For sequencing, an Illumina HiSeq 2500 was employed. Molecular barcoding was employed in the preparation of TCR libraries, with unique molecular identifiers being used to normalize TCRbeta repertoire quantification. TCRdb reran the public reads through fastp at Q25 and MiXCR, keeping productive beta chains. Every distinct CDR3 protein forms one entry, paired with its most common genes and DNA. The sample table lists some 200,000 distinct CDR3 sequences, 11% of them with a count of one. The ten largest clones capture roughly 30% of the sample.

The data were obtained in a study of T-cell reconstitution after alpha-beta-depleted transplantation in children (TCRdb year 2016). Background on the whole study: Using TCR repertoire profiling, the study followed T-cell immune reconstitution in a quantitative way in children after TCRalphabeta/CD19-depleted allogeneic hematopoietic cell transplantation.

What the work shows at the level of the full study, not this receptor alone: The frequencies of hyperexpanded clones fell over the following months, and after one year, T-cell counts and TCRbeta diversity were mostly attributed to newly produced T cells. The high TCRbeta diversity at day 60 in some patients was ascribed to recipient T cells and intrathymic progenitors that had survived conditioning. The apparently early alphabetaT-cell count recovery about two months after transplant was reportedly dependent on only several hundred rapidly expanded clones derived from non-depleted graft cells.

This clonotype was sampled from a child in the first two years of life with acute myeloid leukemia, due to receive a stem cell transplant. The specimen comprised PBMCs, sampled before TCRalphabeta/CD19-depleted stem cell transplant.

The DNA reads TGTGCCAGCAGCATAAGTGGGGCCCCGACATACAATGAGCAGTTCTTC. Translated, this gives CASSISGAPTYNEQFF. Recombination connected TRBV7-3 to TRBJ2-1; a weak D assignment points to TRBD1 (5 bases agree). The germline V gene specifies SGHTA as CDR1 and FQGTGA as CDR2. Trimming takes 5 bases from V and 4 bases from J, and the germline ends sit 18 bases apart. Counted from cysteine to phenylalanine, this CDR3 has 16 amino acids. Only CDR3 DNA is held: 48 bases, read in frame from base 1.